This entry lists 30 T cell receptor beta chains sequenced from one sample in a study of identical twins. TCRdb re-analysed the 5' RACE reads in MiXCR, keeping a single row per CDR3 protein. Here the sample spans 1.5 million or so distinct CDR3 sequences, under 35% being singletons. Sequences were obtained from cord blood. The receptors stem from a newborn girl in good health.

This rearrangement joins TRBV12-3 or TRBV12-4 to TRBJ2-7, with 13 bases that match TRBD2. The CDR3 length is 15 residues. The J segment lost 3 bases and the V segment lost 7 bases, leaving 6 bases of the junction unmatched. The CDR3 loop is CASTQRLAGGYEQYF. CDR3 nucleotides: TGTGCCAGCACCCAGCGACTAGCGGGAGGCTACGAGCAGTACTTC.

This clonotype appeared a few times. The chain combines TRBV29-1 with TRBJ2-7; D not certain. The germline V gene has CDR1 SQVTM and CDR2 ANQGSEA. The CDR3 is 13 residues long. V was shortened by 5 bases and J by 5 bases, with 16 bases between the two germline ends. CDR3 DNA sequence: TGCAGCGTTCGGCCCAGGATGTCCGACGAGCAGTACTTC. It specifies CSVRPRMSDEQYF.

The rearrangement joins TRBV3-1 to TRBJ2-4; 10 bases match TRBD2. The CDR3 is 16 amino acids. Germline V gene data show CDR1 as LGHDT and CDR2 as YNNKEL (reference sequence). V was clipped by 3 bases and J by 9 bases; unmatched bases: 11. The CDR3 coding sequence is TGTGCCAGCAGCCAGGACTTAGCGGGAGGAACTAGCATTCAGTACTTC. Its protein is CASSQDLAGGTSIQYF.

The CDR3 here is CASSSGTQEGGLFF. For the CDR3, the DNA is TGTGCCAGCAGCTCCGGGACACAGGAGGGTGGACTGTTTTTT. The chain carries TRBV5-6 and TRBJ1-4, with D possibly being TRBD1 (6 bases). Germline CDR1 is SGHDT and CDR2 is YYEEEE. V was shortened by 3 bases and J by 13 bases, with 19 bases between the two germline ends. The CDR3 contains 14 residues.

The V gene is TRBV12-3 or TRBV12-4, the J gene TRBJ1-3; 8 nucleotides line up with TRBD1. V trimming: 5 bases; J trimming: 8 bases; junction bases outside the gene matches: 2. The CDR3 runs to 12 residues. CDR3 in DNA: TGTGCCAGCAGTCTACAGGGGGACACCATATATTTT. Translated, it gives CASSLQGDTIYF.

This clonotype showed up many times. The chain uses TRBV29-1 and TRBJ2-7, with D unresolved. The CDR3 contains 14 residues. The germline V gene encodes CDR1 SQVTM and CDR2 ANQGSEA. V was shortened by 4 bases and J by 2 bases, with 15 bases between the two germline ends. The CDR3 nucleotides read TGCAGCGTTGGGAGACGGTCAGTCCCCTACGAGCAGTACTTC. Amino acid sequence: CSVGRRSVPYEQYF.

This sequence joins TRBV6-5 and TRBJ1-5; D unresolved. Germline loops: CDR1 MNHEY, CDR2 SVGAGI. The CDR3 covers 13 residues. V lost 0 bases and J 7 bases, leaving 7 bases between the germline ends. Here the CDR3 DNA reads TGTGCCAGCAGTTACTCGGTTGACCAGCCCCAGCATTTT. Its translation is CASSYSVDQPQHF.

This chain uses TRBV7-6 with TRBJ2-3; 12 positions agree with TRBD2. J lost 2 bases, V lost 1 base, and 13 bases had no gene match. From germline, CDR1 is SGHVS and CDR2 FNYEAQ. CDR3 size: 20 residues. Written as DNA, the CDR3 is TGTGCCAGCAGCTTAGGACTAGCGGGAGAAGGTACGGGATACACAGATACGCAGTATTTT. Its protein is CASSLGLAGEGTGYTDTQYF.

The chain joins TRBV4-2 to TRBJ2-1; 8 bases line up with TRBD1. There are 16 residues in the CDR3. The V and J ends lost 0 bases and 3 bases, in that order; junction bases with no gene match: 4. Germline V CDR1 and CDR2: LGHNA, YNFKEQ. The CDR3, as DNA: TGTGCCAGCAGCCAAGACAGAACAGGGGGCTACAATGAGCAGTTCTTC. Its translation: CASSQDRTGGYNEQFF.

The rearrangement links TRBV2 to TRBJ2-5, with D possibly matching TRBD2 (6 bases). This CDR3 is 16 amino acids long. The V gene lost 2 bases and the J gene lost 2 bases, with 15 bases spanning the gap. CDR1 and CDR2 (germline): SNHLY, FYNNEI. CDR3 DNA: TGTGCCAGCAGTGAATTGGGGGGTCGAGCACAAGAGACCCAGTACTTC. This gives the protein CASSELGGRAQETQYF.

In its sample, this clonotype was seen a few times. The V call is TRBV20-1, the J call TRBJ2-1; 9 bases fit TRBD2. CDR1 DFQATT and CDR2 SNEGSKA come from the germline V gene (reference sequence). The CDR3 runs 12 residues. V shed 3 bases and J 9 bases; nucleotides not matched to a gene: 3. CDR3: CSARDSGGEQFF. CDR3 in DNA: TGCAGTGCTAGGGATAGCGGGGGTGAGCAGTTCTTC.

This clonotype came up a few times. The chain joins TRBV4-1 to TRBJ1-2, with 7 positions matching TRBD1. Germline assignment: CDR1 MGHRA and CDR2 YSYEKL. This CDR3 comprises 15 residues. The V segment lost 0 bases and the J segment 6 bases; nucleotides outside the gene matches: 7. The CDR3: CASSQDPAGGNGYTF. For the CDR3, the DNA is TGCGCCAGCAGCCAAGATCCCGCAGGGGGAAATGGCTACACCTTC.

The chain carries TRBV12-5 and TRBJ2-7; D not resolved. Germline-derived CDR1 and CDR2 are LGHNT and FRNRAP. Trimming stripped 2 bases from V and 5 bases from J, with 7 bases between. The CDR3 consists of 12 residues. CDR3 coding DNA: TGTGCTAGTGGTTTGTTTTGGGACGAGCAGTACTTC. It yields the protein CASGLFWDEQYF. Full variable domain (outside the CDR3, taken from reference TRBV12-5 and TRBJ2-7): DARVTQTPRHKVTEMGQEVTMRCQPILGHNTVFWYRQTMMQGLELLAYFRNRAPLDDSGMPKDRFSAEMPDATLATLKIQPSEPRDSAVYFCASGLFWDEQYFGPGTRLTVT.

CDR3 DNA: TGTGCCAGCAGCTCGAGAGGGACAGGGGACACAGATACGCAGTATTTT. Protein sequence: CASSSRGTGDTDTQYF. The chain has TRBV11-2 and TRBJ2-3; 10 nucleotides agree with TRBD1. The CDR3 extends over 16 amino acids. J was trimmed by 2 bases and V by 4 bases; bases with no gene match: 6. CDR1 and CDR2 (germline): SGHAT, FQNNGV.

This chain connects TRBV5-1 to TRBJ2-3; maybe TRBD1 (5 bases). The germline gives CDR1 SGHRS, CDR2 YFSETQ. Between the trimmed V and J ends, which lost 0 bases and 4 bases, there was a span of 9 bases. This CDR3 is built from 14 residues. CDR3 DNA sequence: TGCGCCAGCAGCTTGGCCTTACAGGCAGATACGCAGTATTTT. Encoded protein: CASSLALQADTQYF.

This clonotype came up a few times. The J gene is TRBJ2-3, the V gene TRBV7-2, with 8 bases aligning to TRBD2. This CDR3 region has 15 residues. V gave up 6 bases and J gave up 0 bases; unmatched junction bases: 5. Germline V CDR1 and CDR2: SGHTA, FQGNSA. Here the CDR3 reads CASRVAGTSTDTQYF. CDR3 nucleotide sequence: TGTGCCAGCAGAGTAGCGGGGACTAGCACAGATACGCAGTATTTT.

A note on this clonotype: A much larger clone is a single base away; this may be a read error. The chain has TRBV13 and TRBJ1-2; D is unclear. The length of the CDR3 is 19 residues. Per germline, CDR1 PRHDT and CDR2 FYEKMQ (reference sequence). CDR3 residues: CAGSLGLVYEVLRGYGYTF. In nucleotides, the CDR3 is TGTGCCGGCAGCTTAGGCCTTGTTTACGAGGTCCTCCGAGGCTATGGCTACACCTTC.

This chain joins TRBV9 and TRBJ2-1, with 10 bases aligning to TRBD2. The germline V gene encodes CDR1 SGDLS and CDR2 YYNGEE. Trimming cost V 4 bases and J 1 base; bases outside gene matches: 11. The CDR3 sequence is 18 residues long. CDR3 nucleotides: TGTGCCAGCAGCTTAACAAAAGCGGGAGGGCCTTCCTACAATGAGCAGTTCTTC. This codes for CASSLTKAGGPSYNEQFF. Looking up the rest from reference TRBV9 and TRBJ2-1 gives the full variable domain: DSGVTQTPKHLITATGQRVTLRCSPRSGDLSVYWYQQSLDQGLQFLIQYYNGEERAKGNILERFSAQQFPDLHSELNLSSLELGDSALYFCASSLTKAGGPSYNEQFFGPGTRLTVL.

This clonotype was found many times. The chain links TRBV24-1 to TRBJ2-5; unclear D gene. V lost 4 bases to trimming and J lost 5 bases, with 7 bases between them. The CDR3 contains 12 residues. Germline V lookup: CDR1 KGHDR, CDR2 SFDVKD. CDR3 in DNA: TGTGCCACCAGTGACCTCTTGGAGACCCAGTACTTC. Amino acid sequence: CATSDLLETQYF.

This chain joins TRBV20-1 and TRBJ2-1, with TRBD2 matching over 10 bases. The CDR3 has 16 amino acids. After removal of 1 base from V and 0 bases from J, the junction contained 3 bases not matched to a gene. The germline V gene encodes CDR1 DFQATT and CDR2 SNEGSKA (reference sequence). As DNA, the CDR3 is TGCAGTGCTAGAGGTATAGCGGGAGGCTCCTACAATGAGCAGTTCTTC. Amino acids: CSARGIAGGSYNEQFF.

The gene calls are TRBV20-1 and TRBJ2-7; 7 bases match TRBD1. The CDR3 extends over 13 amino acids. V shed 6 bases and J 0 bases; nucleotides not matched to a gene: 5. Germline V gene data show CDR1 as DFQATT and CDR2 as SNEGSKA (reference sequence). The CDR3 loop is CSALDRCSYEQYF. DNA of the CDR3: TGCAGTGCGTTGGACAGGTGCTCCTACGAGCAGTACTTC.

This clonotype has only a few counts. This chain joins TRBV7-8 and TRBJ2-4; possibly TRBD1 for D (5 bases). The CDR3 has 16 amino acids. V lost 5 bases and J lost 4, with 18 bases in between. CDR1 SGHVS and CDR2 FQNEAQ come from the germline V gene. The CDR3 here is CASSHRPGIPKNIQYF. CDR3 nucleotides: TGTGCCAGCAGCCACAGGCCAGGCATCCCAAAAAACATTCAGTACTTC.

The chain has TRBV7-2 and TRBJ1-4; D perhaps matches TRBD1 (5 bases). V lost 0 bases to trimming and J lost 7 bases, with 12 bases between them. The germline CDR1 and CDR2 sequences are SGHTA and FQGNSA. This CDR3 has 15 amino acids. This CDR3 is CASSLALGVAEKLFF. CDR3 nucleotide sequence: TGTGCCAGCAGCTTAGCCCTAGGGGTGGCTGAAAAACTGTTTTTT.

The chain carries TRBV28 and TRBJ2-7, with D unresolved. CDR1 and CDR2 (germline): MDHEN, SYDVKM. Trimming removed 2 bases from V and 7 bases from J, with 15 bases in between. The CDR3 length is 14 residues. CDR3 bases: TGTGCCAGCAGTTTACTAACCTCCTACAATGAGCAGTACTTC. Amino acids: CASSLLTSYNEQYF.

This chain uses TRBV19 with TRBJ1-1; D might be TRBD1 (6 bases). Trimming left V 6 bases short and J 0 bases short, with 11 bases between. This CDR3 comprises 14 residues. Germline V gene data show CDR1 as LNHDA and CDR2 as SQIVND (reference sequence). The CDR3 DNA reads as TGTGCCAGTAGCAACAGGGTCCTGAACACTGAAGCTTTCTTT. This gives the protein CASSNRVLNTEAFF. The full variable domain, in which reference TRBV19 and TRBJ1-1 provide the parts outside the CDR3, is DGGITQSPKYLFRKEGQNVTLSCEQNLNHDAMYWYRQDPGQGLRLIYYSQIVNDFQKGDIAEGYSVSREKKESFPLTVTSAQKNPTAFYLCASSNRVLNTEAFFGQGTRLTVV.

The sample holds a few counts of this clonotype. For the CDR3, the DNA is TGTGCCAGCAGCTTGGTGACAGATCTTGGCTACACCTTC. Protein product: CASSLVTDLGYTF. The chain links TRBV7-2 to TRBJ1-2, with D perhaps TRBD1 (5 bases). The CDR3 consists of 13 residues. V was trimmed by 3 bases and J by 7 bases, leaving 12 bases between them. Germline CDR1 reads SGHTA; CDR2 reads FQGNSA.

This chain's CDR3 is CASSQGSRPASYEQYF. The CDR3 DNA sequence: TGTGCCAGCAGCCAAGGGTCCAGACCTGCTTCCTACGAGCAGTACTTC. The chain has TRBV14 and TRBJ2-7; unclear D gene. CDR3 length: 16 residues. The germline gives CDR1 SGHDN, CDR2 FVKESK. Trimming took off 1 base at V and 1 base at J, with 14 bases between the two ends.

This clonotype occurred a few times. The V and J genes are TRBV15 and TRBJ1-4; 8 positions agree with TRBD1. CDR3 length: 15 residues. Trimming removed 5 bases from V and 2 bases from J; junction bases left unmatched: 4. CDR1 is LNHNV and CDR2 is YYDKDF in the germline V gene (reference sequence). Here the CDR3 DNA reads TGTGCCACCAGCCACCGACAGGGGACTAATGAAAAACTGTTTTTT. Encoded protein: CATSHRQGTNEKLFF.

The rearrangement joins TRBV19 to TRBJ2-1, with TRBD2 matching over 11 bases. V dropped 6 bases and J dropped 8; count of bases not matched to a gene: 12. The CDR3 totals 16 residues. Germline lookup yields CDR1 LNHDA and CDR2 SQIVND (reference sequence). The chain's CDR3 is CASRWGGTSGSDEQFF. The CDR3, as DNA: TGTGCCAGTAGATGGGGCGGGACTAGCGGCTCGGATGAGCAGTTCTTC.

This clonotype occurred a few times. Written as DNA, the CDR3 is TGTGCCAGCACCCCAGGGGCACATTCCTACGAGCAGTACTTC. Protein: CASTPGAHSYEQYF. V usage is TRBV7-2 and J usage is TRBJ2-7, with a possible D match to TRBD1 (6 bases). The V gene lost 7 bases and the J gene lost 1 base, with 14 bases spanning the gap. The CDR3 spans 14 residues. Germline V CDR1 and CDR2: SGHTA, FQGNSA. Drawing the rest from reference TRBV7-2 and TRBJ2-7, the complete variable domain is GAGVSQSPSNKVTEKGKDVELRCDPISGHTALYWYRQSLGQGLEFLIYFQGNSAPDKSGLPSDRFSAERTGGSVSTLTIQRTQQEDSAVYLCASTPGAHSYEQYFGPGTRLTVT.